The clone carrying this T cell receptor beta chain appeared many times. Its antigen is currently unknown. TCR beta CDR3 regions were amplified from RNA. During a first-round RT-PCR of the TCR CDR3, the HTBI primer set was used. TCRdb fed the multiplex PCR reads into MiXCR, producing one record per CDR3 protein. The table records roughly 290,000 distinct CDR3 sequences, 10% to 15% of them present only once. First hyperthyroidism diagnosis is when the blood sample was obtained, before any ophthalmopathy symptoms. This sample holds PBMCs from about 10 ml fresh peripheral blood. The record originates from a study of T cells in Graves' hyperthyroidism and ophthalmopathy. General observations from the study: Ophthalmopathy was distinguished from stable hyperthyroidism by 13 V-J signatures.

Deletions cut 2 bases from V and 1 base from J, with 23 bases between. Per germline, CDR1 MNHNY and CDR2 SVGAGI (reference sequence). The CDR3 is 19 residues long. J is TRBJ1-1 and V is TRBV6-6; D perhaps matches TRBD1 (6 bases). The sequence was collected from a woman in her twenties or thirties with Graves' hyperthyroidism that later progressed to Graves' ophthalmopathy. Sequenced: blood. CDR3 nucleotide sequence: TGTGCCAGCAGTTACGGGTTGGAGGGGACATACCGACCGAACACTGAAGCTTTCTTT. Its protein is CASSYGLEGTYRPNTEAFF.